Described below is a single T cell receptor beta chain sequence and its context. What it binds is not known. Over chemoradiotherapy, repertoires were sampled more than once. These data are taken from a study of chemoradiotherapy in HPV16-positive cancers. About the research overall: A couple of HPV16-positive patients' cells yielded candidate HPV-specific clones and common motifs.

The germline V gene encodes CDR1 SGHTA and CDR2 FQGNSA. Germline trimming cut 6 bases from V and 0 bases from J; bases unmatched to any gene: 10. There are 16 residues in the CDR3. Only in-frame clones appear in the TCRdb table, and some are missing; sequencing was by immunoSEQ multiplex PCR. Of roughly 34,000 clones in the sample, 70% to 90% are singletons; the top ten hold approximately 2.3%. Study results and caveats: HPV-specific T cells were functionally defined from only two HPV16-positive patients.

This clonotype originated in a human donor with HPV-associated anogenital cancer. The source was blood, collected from a patient who underwent chemoradiotherapy. The chain uses TRBV7-2 and TRBJ2-7; TRBD2 matches at 8 bases. The CDR3 DNA sequence: TGTGCCAGCAGGGTCACAGCGGGGGTGAACTCCTACGAGCAGTACTTC. It encodes CASRVTAGVNSYEQYF.